Below, 15 T cell receptor beta chains from the same sample are listed, as sequenced in a study of blood T cell repertoires in COVID-19. The protocol was immunoSEQ multiplex PCR, while the TCRdb copy is restricted to in-frame clones and leaves out a portion. The sample has some 180,000 clones; 85% are singletons. The sample taken for sequencing was PBMCs or T cells enriched from blood (not recorded which). These receptors were obtained from a man in his forties who had recovered from COVID-19.

The CDR3 reads CASSFGPQQGSNSPLHF. Written as DNA, the CDR3 is TGCGCCAGCAGCTTTGGTCCCCAGCAGGGAAGTAATTCACCCCTCCACTTT. J is TRBJ1-6 and V is TRBV5-1; perhaps TRBD1 as D (5 bases). Trimming stripped 2 bases from V and 6 bases from J, with 18 bases between. From germline, CDR1 is SGHRS and CDR2 YFSETQ. This CDR3 region has 17 residues.

Comments on this clone: Additional DNA sequences in this sample encode the identical CDR3. The chain carries TRBV6-4 and TRBJ1-5; D ambiguous. The CDR3 loop spans 13 amino acids. CDR1 is MRHNA and CDR2 is SNTAGT in the germline V gene. Trimming took 5 bases from V and 3 from J, leaving 8 bases between them. CDR3 sequence: CASSPGPNQPQHF. The CDR3 nucleotides read TGTGCCAGCAGTCCAGGTCCCAATCAGCCCCAGCATTTT.

This chain connects TRBV11-1 to TRBJ1-1; D uncertain. V was trimmed by 1 base and J by 3 bases, leaving 15 bases between them. The CDR3 covers 16 residues. Germline V lookup: CDR1 SGHAT, CDR2 FQDESV (reference sequence). The CDR3 loop reads CASSLEARVKDTEAFF. The CDR3 DNA reads TGTGCCAGCAGCTTAGAGGCGAGGGTGAAGGACACTGAAGCTTTCTTT. Combining the CDR3 with reference TRBV11-1 and TRBJ1-1 gives the whole variable domain EAEVAQSPRYKITEKSQAVAFWCDPISGHATLYWYRQILGQGPELLVQFQDESVVDDSQLPKDRFSAERLKGVDSTLKIQPAELGDSAMYLCASSLEARVKDTEAFFGQGTRLTVV.

V usage is TRBV10-3 and J usage is TRBJ2-3; D is unresolved. Germline V gene data show CDR1 as ENHRY and CDR2 as SYGVKD. The CDR3 has 11 amino acids. Trimming took off 10 bases at V and 5 bases at J, with 10 bases between the two ends. This chain's CDR3 is CATQRLDTQYF. The CDR3 coding sequence is TGTGCCACCCAGAGACTAGATACGCAGTATTTT.

The chain couples TRBV5-4 to TRBJ2-1; weak D call: TRBD1 (6 bases). Trimming shortened V by 0 bases and J by 4 bases, and 17 bases separated the two germline ends. CDR1 SGHNT and CDR2 YYREEE come from the germline V gene (reference sequence). The CDR3 is 17 residues long. The CDR3 here is CASSLGTAGEKYNEQFF. The CDR3 region has the DNA TGTGCCAGCAGCTTGGGGACGGCAGGGGAGAAATACAATGAGCAGTTCTTC.

The chain employs TRBV5-4 and TRBJ1-1, with TRBD1 as a possible D gene (6 bases). The V and J ends lost 2 bases and 8 bases respectively, with 13 bases between them. The CDR3 runs 13 residues. Germline V gene data show CDR1 as SGHNT and CDR2 as YYREEE (reference sequence). CDR3 sequence: CASSLQGGQEAFF. CDR3 nucleotide sequence: TGTGCCAGCAGCTTACAAGGAGGACAGGAAGCTTTCTTT.

This rearrangement joins TRBV6-5 to TRBJ1-2, with D possibly being TRBD1 (5 bases). Germline V lookup: CDR1 MNHEY, CDR2 SVGAGI. Trimming removed 6 bases from V and 1 base from J, with 9 bases in between. This CDR3 contains 13 residues. CDR3 coding DNA: TGTGCCAGCAGGCGGGACGGTAACTATGGCTACACCTTC. It specifies CASRRDGNYGYTF.

The CDR3 DNA reads as TGTGCCAGTAGTCTTCAGGGTGTCCGGGAGCTGTTTTTT. It codes for CASSLQGVRELFF. V and J are TRBV19 and TRBJ2-2; weak D call: TRBD1 (5 bases). The CDR3 is made up of 13 amino acids. Trimming removed 5 bases from V and 9 bases from J, with 13 bases in between. Germline assignment: CDR1 LNHDA and CDR2 SQIVND (reference sequence).

The genes are TRBV2 and TRBJ1-1; D is ambiguous. In germline, CDR1 is SNHLY, CDR2 FYNNEI. The CDR3 is 14 residues long. V was shortened by 3 bases and J by 3 bases, with 11 bases between the two germline ends. In DNA, the CDR3 is TGTGCCAGCAGTGAGGGCCGAGTCCACACTGAAGCTTTCTTT. This encodes CASSEGRVHTEAFF.

V is TRBV2 and J is TRBJ2-6, with D possibly being TRBD1 (5 bases). The CDR3 totals 15 residues. Trimming cost V 4 bases and J 1 base, with 8 bases left between them. CDR1 SNHLY and CDR2 FYNNEI come from the germline V gene. In DNA form, the CDR3 reads TGTGCCAGCAGTGGCAGGGAATCTGGGGCCAACGTCCTGACTTTC. Amino acids: CASSGRESGANVLTF.

The chain employs TRBV7-3 and TRBJ1-1; the D is unclear. The CDR3 is 14 residues long. With 5 bases removed from V and 2 bases from J, the gap between germline ends came to 12 bases. Germline CDR1 is SGHTA and CDR2 is FQGTGA. CDR3 in DNA: TGTGCCAGCAGCCCCGAACCTCTAAACACTGAAGCTTTCTTT. Translated: CASSPEPLNTEAFF.

This chain connects TRBV27 to TRBJ1-5; 7 nucleotides match TRBD1. Germline CDR1 reads MNHEY; CDR2 reads SMNVEV (reference sequence). The CDR3 is 14 residues long. J lost 3 bases, V lost 5 bases, and 4 bases had no gene match. CDR3 nucleotide sequence: TGTGCCAGCAGTAACAGGGGAAACAATCAGCCCCAGCATTTT. Its translation: CASSNRGNNQPQHF.

In DNA form, the CDR3 reads TGCGCCAGCAGCTTGGCTGGCGGGGCTAGCAATGAGCAGTTCTTC. It encodes CASSLAGGASNEQFF. The J gene is TRBJ2-1, the V gene TRBV5-1, with a weak D call TRBD2 (6 bases). Germline CDR1 reads SGHRS; CDR2 reads YFSETQ. The CDR3 length is 15 residues. Trimming removed 0 bases from V and 6 bases from J, with 13 bases in between.

This clone occurred once. The chain uses TRBV4-2 and TRBJ2-7; TRBD1 matches 11 bases. The V segment lost 3 bases and the J segment 3 bases; nucleotides outside the gene matches: 1. In germline, CDR1 is LGHNA, CDR2 YNFKEQ. This CDR3 spans 14 amino acids. The CDR3 here is CASSQGQGDYEQYF. The CDR3 DNA reads as TGTGCCAGCAGCCAGGGACAGGGGGACTACGAGCAGTACTTC.

This CDR3 reads CATHNQPQHF. CDR3 bases: TGTGCCACCCACAATCAGCCCCAGCATTTT. This chain links TRBV28 with TRBJ1-5; D not certain. Trimming took 10 bases from V and 3 from J, leaving 4 bases between them. Germline V gene lookup returns CDR1 MDHEN and CDR2 SYDVKM. The CDR3 runs 10 residues.